Given below is one T cell receptor beta chain in context. Its antigen remains unidentified. These data belong to a study of radiation and T cells in renal cell carcinoma. General study results and limits: From baseline, blood top tumor clonotypes peaked at 2 weeks post-radiation.

Documented time point: blood 2 weeks post-SBRT. Treatment meaning: 15 Gy SBRT to primary tumor, nephrectomy 4 weeks later. The assay was immunoSEQ multiplex PCR, and TCRdb's table has in-frame clones only and misses some. The sample lists tens of thousands of clones; less than 85% were seen once. The CDR3 sequence is 13 residues long. Germline CDR1 reads SNHLY; CDR2 reads FYNNEI. Between the trimmed V and J ends, which lost 6 bases and 0 bases, there was a span of 8 bases. The sequence was obtained from a woman aged 70-85 years with renal cell carcinoma. The sequencing here drew on blood, taken from a patient whose treatment included radiotherapy and nephrectomy. The chain carries TRBV2 and TRBJ1-1; D may be TRBD1 (6 bases). In nucleotides, the CDR3 is TGTGCCAGCAGAGGACAGATGAACACTGAAGCTTTCTTT. As protein: CASRGQMNTEAFF.